This section outlines one T cell receptor (beta chain) sequence together with its context. The antigen is undetermined. Thawed PBMCs were FACS-sorted into unstimulated CD4+CD25+CD127- regulatory T cells, CD4+CD25- non-regulatory cells, CD4 and CD8 cells. Germline V gene lookup returns CDR1 SNHLY and CDR2 FYNNEI. The germline V and J ends were trimmed by 4 bases and 4 bases, with 1 base remaining between them. The CDR3 consists of 10 residues. This record belongs to a study of Tregs in tolerant kidney transplant recipients. Some clones are missing from TCRdb's copy, which holds only in-frame ones; the method was immunoSEQ multiplex PCR. The table lists some 90,000 clones, approximately 90% of them singletons. General study results and limits: Validation in larger populations is needed because few patients were studied. Biological reproducibility was not directly addressed in this study.

This chain joins TRBV2 and TRBJ2-5; D uncertain. The material sequenced was CD8+ T cells from blood. This sequence originates from a human donor in good health. This CDR3 reads CASSGETQYF. As DNA, the CDR3 is TGTGCCAGCAGTGGAGAGACCCAGTACTTC.